The 30 T cell receptor beta chains listed next were all sequenced from one sample in a study of identical twins. Each CDR3 protein gets one entry after TCRdb re-called the 5' RACE reads with MiXCR. The sample lists roughly 770,000 distinct CDR3 sequences; about 20% were seen once. These data also featured in a second study, about T cells expressing NK-cell markers.

What was sequenced was PBMCs. These receptors were taken from a woman aged 18-30 years in good health.

This clonotype was picked up a small number of times. This chain uses TRBV2 with TRBJ2-7; a possible D gene is TRBD1 (5 bases). V was clipped by 7 bases and J by 6 bases, with 16 bases between them. The germline gives CDR1 SNHLY, CDR2 FYNNEI. The CDR3 has 13 residues. The CDR3 sequence: CASIGRDSLEQYF. The CDR3 DNA is TGTGCCAGCATTGGCAGGGATTCTCTCGAGCAGTACTTC.

This chain joins TRBV6-1 and TRBJ2-5, with a weak D call TRBD2 (7 bases). In germline, CDR1 is MNHNS, CDR2 SASEGT. Between the trimmed V and J ends, which lost 1 base and 5 bases, there was a span of 14 bases. The CDR3 is 15 amino acids. The CDR3 DNA reads as TGTGCCAGCAGTGAAGACTCCGGGGGGCCGGAGACCCAGTACTTC. Translating it yields CASSEDSGGPETQYF.

This clonotype has a handful of counts. V gene TRBV27 combines with J gene TRBJ2-7, with 7 bases aligning to TRBD1. The V gene end was trimmed by 6 bases and the J gene end by 3 bases; junction bases not matched to a gene: 8. The CDR3 totals 14 residues. Germline values: CDR1 MNHEY, CDR2 SMNVEV (reference sequence). CDR3 coding DNA: TGTGCCAGCAGCAACCGGGACAGCAGCTACGAGCAGTACTTC. It is translated as CASSNRDSSYEQYF.

This clonotype was detected only a few times. This sequence joins TRBV12-3 or TRBV12-4 and TRBJ1-1; D not resolved. The CDR3 consists of 11 residues. Trimming cost V 5 bases and J 6 bases, with 7 bases left between them. The CDR3 DNA follows: TGTGCCAGCAGTAGATCCCCTGAAGCTTTCTTT. Its translation is CASSRSPEAFF.

In its sample, this clonotype was seen a few times. V usage is TRBV11-3 and J usage is TRBJ2-3; D uncertain. The CDR3 has 15 residues. V was clipped by 2 bases and J by 5 bases, with 14 bases between them. CDR1 is SGHNT, CDR2 YENEEA, per germline. Written as DNA, the CDR3 is TGTGCCAGCAGCTTAAACTATGGTCTCGGAGATACGCAGTATTTT. It specifies CASSLNYGLGDTQYF.

The gene calls are TRBV20-1 and TRBJ2-1; 7 bases fit TRBD1. The CDR3 spans 15 residues. Germline V gives CDR1 DFQATT, CDR2 SNEGSKA (reference sequence). V lost 5 bases and J lost 6; bases outside the gene matches: 13. In DNA form, the CDR3 reads TGCAGTGCTGGAATTTCGGGACAGAAGGCCAATGAGCAGTTCTTC. This translates into CSAGISGQKANEQFF.

This clonotype has at least ten counts. The CDR3 spells CASSSRTGASGELFF. CDR3 nucleotides: TGTGCCAGCAGTTCAAGGACGGGGGCAAGCGGGGAGCTGTTTTTT. The chain joins TRBV6-5 to TRBJ2-2; the D call may be TRBD1 or TRBD2 (6 bases each). The CDR3 contains 15 residues. The germline CDR1 and CDR2 sequences are MNHEY and SVGAGI. Trimming removed 4 bases from V and 7 bases from J, with 16 bases in between.

The chain has TRBV12-3 or TRBV12-4 and TRBJ1-5; tentative D call: TRBD1 (5 bases). The CDR3 is made up of 13 amino acids. V shed 6 bases and J shed 7 bases, with 13 bases lying between them. The CDR3 loop is CASSTGLGQPQHF. DNA for the CDR3: TGTGCCAGCAGCACAGGACTTGGACAGCCCCAGCATTTT.

This chain connects TRBV29-1 to TRBJ2-3; D could derive from TRBD1 or TRBD2 (5 bases each). V gave up 3 bases and J gave up 1 base, with 14 bases separating them. The CDR3 has 15 residues. The germline gives CDR1 SQVTM, CDR2 ANQGSEA. The CDR3 reads CSVEGHQEGTDTQYF. DNA of the CDR3: TGCAGCGTTGAGGGGCATCAGGAGGGCACAGATACGCAGTATTTT.

This clonotype was found a few times. The chain has TRBV20-1 and TRBJ2-5; D not resolved. The germline gives CDR1 DFQATT, CDR2 SNEGSKA (reference sequence). V lost 6 bases to trimming and J lost 1 base, with 15 bases between them. There are 14 residues in the CDR3. This CDR3 reads CSASGPTSQETQYF. CDR3 nucleotides: TGCAGTGCCTCAGGACCTACCAGCCAAGAGACCCAGTACTTC.

This chain links TRBV15 with TRBJ2-3; 8 bases map to TRBD1. This CDR3 comprises 14 residues. CDR1 and CDR2 from the germline V gene are LNHNV and YYDKDF (reference sequence). The J segment lost 5 bases and the V segment lost 9 bases, leaving 10 bases of the junction unmatched. The CDR3: CATDLQGVGDTQYF. DNA of the CDR3: TGTGCCACAGACCTACAGGGGGTCGGAGATACGCAGTATTTT. The full variable domain, in which reference TRBV15 and TRBJ2-3 provide the parts outside the CDR3, is DAMVIQNPRYQVTQFGKPVTLSCSQTLNHNVMYWYQQKSSQAPKLLFHYYDKDFNNEADTPDNFQSRRPNTSFCFLDIRSPGLGDTAMYLCATDLQGVGDTQYFGPGTRLTVL.

This chain connects TRBV4-3 to TRBJ2-5; 8 bases line up with TRBD2. There are 16 residues in the CDR3. Per germline, CDR1 LGHNA and CDR2 YSLEER. Trimming removed 3 bases from V and 4 bases from J; junction bases left unmatched: 10. As DNA, the CDR3 is TGCGCCAGCAGCCAGTCAAGCGGGAGAGTAGGAGAGACCCAGTACTTC. Residues: CASSQSSGRVGETQYF.

The V and J genes are TRBV30 and TRBJ1-2; D gene uncertain. CDR1 is GTSNPN, CDR2 SVGIG, per germline (reference sequence). Trimming shortened V by 5 bases and J by 4 bases, and 14 bases separated the two germline ends. CDR3 length: 13 amino acids. Here the CDR3 DNA reads TGTGCCTGGGAGACTTACCGGGGCTATGGCTACACCTTC. This sequence encodes CAWETYRGYGYTF. Full variable domain (outside the CDR3, taken from reference TRBV30 and TRBJ1-2): SQTIHQWPATLVQPVGSPLSLECTVEGTSNPNLYWYRQAAGRGLQLLFYSVGIGQISSEVPQNLSASRPQDRQFILSSKKLLLSDSGFYLCAWETYRGYGYTFGSGTRLTVV.

A few counts support this clonotype. The chain is built from TRBV12-3 or TRBV12-4 and TRBJ1-2; D is unresolved. The CDR3 runs to 13 residues. The V and J ends lost 5 bases and 4 bases respectively, with 11 bases between them. The CDR3 spells CASSGDITYGYTF. As DNA, the CDR3 is TGTGCCAGCAGTGGGGATATTACCTATGGCTACACCTTC.

This clonotype was detected only a few times. CDR3: CASSPGAGVFYNEQFF. The CDR3 nucleotides are TGTGCCAGCTCACCTGGAGCGGGGGTTTTCTACAATGAGCAGTTCTTC. The chain links TRBV18 to TRBJ2-1; TRBD2 agrees at 8 bases. V lost 3 bases to trimming and J lost 3 bases; unmatched junction nucleotides: 7. Per the germline V gene, CDR1 is KGHSH and CDR2 is LQKENI. There are 16 residues in the CDR3.

This clonotype was counted a few times. The gene calls are TRBV21-1 and TRBJ2-7; the table's D call, TRBD2, has no DNA check behind it. TRBV21-1 is reported as a pseudogene. This CDR3 spans 16 amino acids. CDR3 coding DNA: TGTGCCAGCATCCCTCAACTACCGTTCTTTATTTACGAGCAGTACTTC. This codes for CASIPQLPFFIYEQYF.

The sample holds many counts of this clonotype. The chain is built from TRBV5-1 and TRBJ1-6, with D possibly matching TRBD1 (5 bases). The CDR3 length is 12 residues. Per the germline V gene, CDR1 is SGHRS and CDR2 is YFSETQ. Trimming stripped 5 bases from V and 8 bases from J, with 8 bases between. The CDR3 loop is CASRVGDSPLHF. The CDR3 DNA reads TGCGCCAGCAGGGTAGGGGATTCACCCCTCCACTTT.

The sample holds many counts of this clonotype. V and J are TRBV7-3 and TRBJ2-7; the match to TRBD2 covers 12 bases. CDR3 size: 14 residues. J was trimmed by 4 bases and V by 6 bases; bases with no gene match: 4. The V gene's germline CDR1 is SGHTA and CDR2 FQGTGA. The CDR3 sequence: CASSQTSGGYEQYF. CDR3 coding DNA: TGTGCCAGCAGTCAGACTAGCGGGGGTTACGAGCAGTACTTC.

This clonotype was counted many times. The chain combines TRBV7-9 with TRBJ2-1; D not certain. Trimming took 2 bases from V and 1 from J, leaving 15 bases between them. CDR1 and CDR2 (germline): SEHNR, FQNEAQ (reference sequence). CDR3 length: 17 amino acids. CDR3 loop: CASSLSQSPKSYNEQFF. Here the CDR3 DNA reads TGTGCCAGCAGCTTAAGCCAGTCCCCCAAATCCTACAATGAGCAGTTCTTC.

This clonotype has just a few counts. This chain joins TRBV5-1 and TRBJ1-2; 7 positions agree with TRBD1. The CDR3 runs to 14 residues. Germline V CDR1 and CDR2: SGHRS, YFSETQ. V trimming: 4 bases; J trimming: 7 bases; junction bases outside the gene matches: 10. CDR3: CASSQRQGLAGYTF. DNA for the CDR3: TGCGCCAGCAGCCAAAGACAGGGACTTGCTGGCTACACCTTC.

The chain has TRBV20-1 and TRBJ2-5, with a possible D match to TRBD2 (6 bases). V was pared by 4 bases and J by 4 bases, with 16 bases between. CDR1 and CDR2 from the germline V gene are DFQATT and SNEGSKA (reference sequence). CDR3 size: 14 residues. CDR3 region: CSANLAAGVETQYF. The CDR3 bases are TGCAGTGCTAATTTAGCGGCTGGGGTAGAGACCCAGTACTTC.

This clonotype appeared a few times. The chain combines TRBV5-1 with TRBJ2-3; tentative D call: TRBD2 (6 bases). CDR3 length: 13 residues. Per germline, CDR1 SGHRS and CDR2 YFSETQ. Trimming took 3 bases from V and 5 from J, leaving 10 bases between them. The CDR3 spells CASSSDYLDTQYF. The CDR3 DNA follows: TGCGCCAGCAGCTCGGACTATCTAGATACGCAGTATTTT.

The rearrangement links TRBV5-1 to TRBJ2-7; D ambiguous. This CDR3 has 14 amino acids. In germline, CDR1 is SGHRS, CDR2 YFSETQ. Trimming shortened V by 5 bases and J by 4 bases, and 16 bases separated the two germline ends. The CDR3 is CASRPAASHYEQYF. The CDR3 DNA reads TGCGCCAGCAGACCGGCAGCCAGCCATTACGAGCAGTACTTC.

A few counts support this clonotype. The gene calls are TRBV12-3 or TRBV12-4 and TRBJ2-5; tentatively, D is TRBD1 (6 bases). CDR3 size: 15 residues. The V and J ends lost 3 bases and 3 bases respectively, with 14 bases between them. CDR3 region: CASSFNQGIEETQYF. Here the CDR3 DNA reads TGTGCCAGCAGTTTTAATCAGGGGATCGAAGAGACCCAGTACTTC.

This clonotype has more than one count but fewer than ten. The V and J genes are TRBV12-3 or TRBV12-4 and TRBJ1-2; tentatively, D is TRBD1 (6 bases). Trimming pared 3 bases from V and 7 bases from J, leaving 12 bases between. CDR3 length: 13 amino acids. In nucleotides, the CDR3 is TGTGCCAGCAGTTTCCCAGGGGAAGGTGGCTACACCTTC. It yields the protein CASSFPGEGGYTF.

The V and J genes are TRBV24-1 and TRBJ2-5; D perhaps matches TRBD1 (7 bases). Trimming took off 2 bases at V and 7 bases at J, with 22 bases between the two ends. The CDR3 loop spans 17 amino acids. Per germline, CDR1 KGHDR and CDR2 SFDVKD. CDR3 nucleotides: TGTGCCACCAGTGATTCCCAGGGGGGCGGAAACCGGGGGACCCAGTACTTC. Its protein product is CATSDSQGGGNRGTQYF.

In this sample, this clonotype turned up a few times. The chain recombines TRBV20-1 with TRBJ2-5, with TRBD1 matching 7 bases. Germline CDR1 is DFQATT and CDR2 is SNEGSKA (reference sequence). CDR3 size: 12 residues. Trimming at V came to 5 bases and at J to 2 bases, leaving 2 bases not matched to a gene. CDR3 nucleotide sequence: TGCAGTGCTGGGGACAGTCAAGAGACCCAGTACTTC. Translation gives CSAGDSQETQYF.

This clonotype occurred a few times. This rearrangement joins TRBV6-1 to TRBJ2-2; D may be TRBD1 (6 bases). This CDR3 is 15 amino acids long. V gave up 7 bases and J gave up 1 base, with 13 bases separating them. The germline V gene encodes CDR1 MNHNS and CDR2 SASEGT. In DNA form, the CDR3 reads TGTGCCAGCAAAATCCGGGACAAGAACACCGGGGAGCTGTTTTTT. Residues: CASKIRDKNTGELFF.

The chain is built from TRBV7-2 and TRBJ2-7; the D is unclear. Germline CDR1 and CDR2: SGHTA and FQGNSA. The CDR3 length is 13 residues. Trimming removed 1 base from V and 7 bases from J, with 11 bases in between. The CDR3 reads CASSLVGFTEQYF. DNA of the CDR3: TGTGCCAGCAGCTTAGTCGGGTTCACGGAGCAGTACTTC.

This chain joins TRBV7-2 and TRBJ2-1; D remains ambiguous. The V end lost 4 bases, the J end lost 8 bases, and 12 bases lay between the germline ends. Germline V gives CDR1 SGHTA, CDR2 FQGNSA. The CDR3 covers 13 residues. DNA for the CDR3: TGTGCCAGCAGCTCGCGTCAGGTGTATGAGCAGTTCTTC. This gives the protein CASSSRQVYEQFF.